This T cell receptor beta chain is drawn from a study of blood T cell repertoires in COVID-19. Assay: immunoSEQ multiplex PCR; the TCRdb copy retains only in-frame clones and omits some. The sample holds around 170,000 clones, 70% to 85% seen once. CDR1 and CDR2 (germline): LNHDA, SQIVND (reference sequence). The CDR3 sequence is 15 residues long. The V and J ends lost 9 bases and 2 bases, in that order; junction bases with no gene match: 7. This sequence joins TRBV19 and TRBJ2-2, with 9 nucleotides matching TRBD1. The source material was PBMCs or T cells enriched from blood (not recorded which). This TCR derives from a man between 45 and 60 years old who had recovered from COVID-19. In DNA, the CDR3 is TGTGCCAGCTCCCCGGGACAGGGTAACACCGGGGAGCTGTTTTTT. This sequence encodes CASSPGQGNTGELFF.